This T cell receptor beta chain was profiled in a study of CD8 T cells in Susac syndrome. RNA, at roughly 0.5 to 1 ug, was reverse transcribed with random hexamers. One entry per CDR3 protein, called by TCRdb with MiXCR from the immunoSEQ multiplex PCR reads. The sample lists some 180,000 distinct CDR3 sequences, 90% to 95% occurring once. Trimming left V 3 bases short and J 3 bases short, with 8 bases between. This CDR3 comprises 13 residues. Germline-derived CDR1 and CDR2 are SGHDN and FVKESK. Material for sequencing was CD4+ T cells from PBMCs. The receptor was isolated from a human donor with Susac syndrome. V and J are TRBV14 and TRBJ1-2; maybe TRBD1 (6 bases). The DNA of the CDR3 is TGTGCCAGCAGCCACGGACAGCACTATGGCTACACCTTC. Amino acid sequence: CASSHGQHYGYTF.